Listed below are T cell receptor beta chains from one sample, sequenced in a study of response to subunit inactivated influenza vaccine. TCRdb re-called the RT-PCR reads with MiXCR, one entry per CDR3 protein. The sample consists of 700,000 to 800,000 distinct CDR3 sequences, 15% to 20% of them appearing once. The sample consisted of PBMCs from blood, taken roughly 5 days after vaccination. The receptor source for this set is a man over 45 who received an inactivated influenza vaccine. CDR3s include the opening cysteine and the closing phenylalanine or tryptophan. The listing skips clone size in some rows; elsewhere it reads once, few, many or a size class.

abundance,v_gene,j_gene,CDR3aa
once,TRBV27,TRBJ2-2,CASRTGVGTGGMSNTGELFF
-,TRBV7-2,TRBJ1-6,CASGVTRAHSPLHF
few,TRBV28,TRBJ2-1,CASSREGGSSYNEQFF
-,TRBV6-2/TRBV6-3,TRBJ2-1,CASSLTTSGDGIGGNEQFF
few,TRBV20-1,TRBJ2-1,CSASGGPGGNEQFF
many,TRBV5-1,TRBJ2-7,CASSLTGGEQYF
-,TRBV5-1,TRBJ2-3,CASRGIPITDTQYF
-,TRBV28,TRBJ2-7,CASSLDRVQAYEQYF
-,TRBV20-1,TRBJ2-7,CSARDTTSTYEQYF
few,TRBV20-1,TRBJ2-7,CSARRSGEQYF
many,TRBV29-1,TRBJ2-7,CRIRVEHLSMWGGYEQYF
-,TRBV28,TRBJ1-3,CASSLSRPRSGNTIYF
few,TRBV6-5,TRBJ2-5,CASSYNMRGGQETQYF
-,TRBV7-3,TRBJ2-3,CASSLTGGLTDTQYF
few,TRBV28,TRBJ2-7,CASSLSRDRGYF
few,TRBV15,TRBJ2-7,CATSRAGLEQYF
-,TRBV7-9,TRBJ1-1,CASSLQGHGVEAFF
-,TRBV20-1,TRBJ2-7,CSARDFRDSNPYEQYF
-,TRBV20-1,TRBJ2-5,CSAPEVAGGRETQYF
-,TRBV4-3,TRBJ1-3,CASSQGTGTVTSGNTIYF
-,TRBV5-6,TRBJ2-5,CASSWDRALGETQYF
-,TRBV25-1,TRBJ2-3,CASSLLGGAGPPDTQYF
-,TRBV10-3,TRBJ2-7,CATQGRGGTGASNEQYF
-,TRBV12-3/TRBV12-4,TRBJ2-4,CASSLARTGEYF
many,TRBV29-1,TRBJ2-3,CSVDFPDTQYF
-,TRBV7-2,TRBJ2-5,CASSAIDGTPRYF
-,TRBV28,TRBJ2-5,CASSLWVAGDYETQYF
-,TRBV6-5,TRBJ2-5,CASSWLGGGEETQYF
few,TRBV9,TRBJ2-7,CASSASGQGLSEQYF
many,TRBV5-5,TRBJ1-1,CASRWAHDRKAFF
many,TRBV20-1,TRBJ2-3,CSARRGNTDTQYF
few,TRBV6-1,TRBJ2-6,CASSEQGDPSGANVLTF
few,TRBV7-9,TRBJ2-1,CASSPPGKMYNEQFF
-,TRBV7-2,TRBJ2-7,CASSLARDRAAYEQYF
few,TRBV4-1,TRBJ1-1,CASSQVFGTEAFF
few,TRBV6-2/TRBV6-3,TRBJ2-6,CASSPTRTGANVLTF
many,TRBV10-3,TRBJ1-3,CATSDSLSGNTIYF
-,TRBV15,TRBJ2-3,CATSSRVATDTQYF
many,TRBV24-1,TRBJ2-5,CATSDLPGSETQYF
few,TRBV5-1,TRBJ2-1,CASNNREGSYNEQFF
-,TRBV15,TRBJ1-5,CATSRPFGQPQHF
-,TRBV29-1,TRBJ2-3,CSVEAWTSGETDTQYF
few,TRBV12-3/TRBV12-4,TRBJ1-1,CASTPQGFTEAFF
-,TRBV27,TRBJ2-3,CASSLSEFTDTQYF
-,TRBV11-2,TRBJ1-3,CASSSYRGPGNTIYF
-,TRBV7-9,TRBJ1-2,CASSLGTRYHGYTF
few,TRBV12-3/TRBV12-4,TRBJ2-5,CASSLAGAGETQYF
few,TRBV15,TRBJ1-4,CATSRENRANEKLFF
few,TRBV6-2/TRBV6-3,TRBJ2-7,CASNEGAGKYNEQYF
few,TRBV7-2,TRBJ2-3,CASSPTTSYTQYF
-,TRBV7-7,TRBJ2-3,CASSSGLATPDTQYF
few,TRBV28,TRBJ1-6,CASRTGVYLSPLHF
-,TRBV4-3,TRBJ1-1,CASSLNGGRGDTEAFF
many,TRBV6-5,TRBJ2-7,CASSYSINSYEQYF
-,TRBV24-1,TRBJ2-1,CATTPWLAGANEQFF
few,TRBV12-3/TRBV12-4,TRBJ1-2,CASSLSQGLYGYTF